Below are 6 T cell receptor beta chains sequenced from a single sample in a study of cytomegalovirus exposure and HLA in healthy donors. This PCR relied on a set of 60 Vbeta primers and 13 Jbeta primers. The method was immunoSEQ multiplex PCR; TCRdb's version includes in-frame clones alone and lacks a portion of them. The data show around 120,000 clones, roughly 9% seen once. Sequencing was carried out using PBMCs. These receptors originate from a man in his thirties or forties in good health and CMV-seronegative.

This chain joins TRBV19 and TRBJ1-2, with a tentative D call TRBD1 (6 bases). The V end was cut by 5 bases, the J end by 10 bases, with 14 bases between. The length of the CDR3 is 12 residues. Germline-derived CDR1 and CDR2 are LNHDA and SQIVND (reference sequence). The CDR3 sequence is CASSPQGLDYTF. The CDR3 region has the DNA TGTGCCAGTAGTCCTCAGGGGTTAGACTACACCTTC.

This clone was counted only a few times. The rearrangement links TRBV10-1 to TRBJ2-2; 9 bases align to TRBD2. J gave up 0 bases and V 9 bases, and 8 bases lay outside the gene matches. Per the germline V gene, CDR1 is WNHNN and CDR2 is SYGVQD (reference sequence). The CDR3 totals 16 residues. The CDR3 DNA follows: TGCGCCAGTTTCATTAGCGGGAGAACGAACACCGGGGAGCTGTTTTTT. Translation: CASFISGRTNTGELFF.

This clone was found a few times. The gene calls are TRBV11-3 and TRBJ2-1; 9 bases fit TRBD2. The CDR3 covers 15 residues. With 4 bases clipped from V and 10 bases from J, the junction kept 11 bases outside the gene matches. CDR1 is SGHNT, CDR2 YENEEA, per germline. In DNA, the CDR3 is TGTGCCAGCAGCTACCGGGGCGGGAGGGCCGGGGAGCAGTTCTTC. Its protein product is CASSYRGGRAGEQFF.

This clone has more than one count but fewer than ten. The chain combines TRBV5-6 with TRBJ2-3, with D perhaps TRBD1 (6 bases). CDR3 length equals 12 residues. Germline V gene lookup returns CDR1 SGHDT and CDR2 YYEEEE. V was cut by 4 bases and J by 10 bases, with 13 bases left in between. CDR3 loop: CASSRDTGAQYF. CDR3 DNA sequence: TGTGCCAGCAGCCGGGACACCGGAGCGCAGTATTTT.

The rearrangement links TRBV4-1 to TRBJ2-1, with D possibly matching TRBD2 (5 bases). Deletions cut 0 bases from V and 1 base from J, with 13 bases between. This CDR3 has 17 residues. The germline CDR1 and CDR2 sequences are MGHRA and YSYEKL. CDR3 residues: CASSQDRRGRSYNEQFF. The CDR3 DNA reads TGCGCCAGCAGCCAAGATCGACGGGGAAGATCCTACAATGAGCAGTTCTTC.

The chain couples TRBV5-8 to TRBJ1-1; D is uncertain. Germline CDR1 SGHTS, CDR2 YDEGEE. Trimming took 3 bases from V and 6 from J, leaving 12 bases between them. This CDR3 has 13 amino acids. CDR3 amino acids: CASSSMRNSEAFF. The CDR3 DNA is TGTGCCAGCAGCTCGATGAGAAACTCTGAAGCTTTCTTT.